The T cell receptor beta chain under discussion was sequenced for a study of blood T cell repertoires in COVID-19. The table came from immunoSEQ multiplex PCR; TCRdb's copy has only in-frame clones and leaves some out. The data show about 150,000 clones, with around 84% seen just once and around 7.9% held by the top ten. The sequence was collected from a man aged 50 to 60 who had recovered from COVID-19. The sample was PBMCs or T cells enriched from blood (not recorded which).

CDR3 bases: TGTGCCAGCAGGCCGACAGGGGATCAGCCCCAGCATTTT. It is translated as CASRPTGDQPQHF. The chain uses TRBV7-2 and TRBJ1-5; 8 bases align to TRBD1. V lost 6 bases, J lost 5 bases, and 3 bases stayed unmatched. The CDR3 runs to 13 residues. CDR1 and CDR2 from the germline V gene are SGHTA and FQGNSA.